The next 14 T cell receptor beta chains were all read from a single sample in a study of technical replicates of blood from several donors. The method was immunoSEQ multiplex PCR; TCRdb's version includes in-frame clones alone and lacks a portion of them. The table records tens of thousands of clones, about 90% of them present only once. The sequenced sample consisted of T cells isolated from PBMCs. These receptors were collected from a human donor in good health.

The rearrangement links TRBV27 to TRBJ1-5, with TRBD1 matching 10 bases. The J segment lost 2 bases and the V segment lost 6 bases, leaving 10 bases of the junction unmatched. Germline values: CDR1 MNHEY, CDR2 SMNVEV (reference sequence). This CDR3 comprises 17 residues. This chain's CDR3 is CASSPLPGTGGNQPQHF. As DNA, the CDR3 is TGTGCCAGCAGCCCGCTCCCCGGGACAGGGGGCAATCAGCCCCAGCATTTT.

This chain uses TRBV19 with TRBJ2-2; no firm D call. CDR1 LNHDA and CDR2 SQIVND come from the germline V gene (reference sequence). This CDR3 has 13 amino acids. V was clipped by 1 base and J by 4 bases, with 4 bases between them. CDR3 in amino acids: CASSIGLTGELFF. The CDR3 DNA reads as TGTGCCAGTAGTATAGGTCTCACCGGGGAGCTGTTTTTT.

This chain links TRBV4-3 with TRBJ1-1; 8 nucleotides match TRBD1. Germline CDR1 reads LGHNA; CDR2 reads YSLEER. This CDR3 has 14 residues. V lost 3 bases and J lost 2; bases outside the gene matches: 2. CDR3 nucleotides: TGCGCCAGCAGCCAGGACAGGGCTAACACTGAAGCTTTCTTT. Protein: CASSQDRANTEAFF.

This clone was counted once. V is TRBV7-9 and J is TRBJ2-7; D remains ambiguous. Trimming pared 2 bases from V and 3 bases from J, leaving 8 bases between. The CDR3 is made up of 13 amino acids. Germline assignment: CDR1 SEHNR and CDR2 FQNEAQ (reference sequence). CDR3 DNA: TGTGCCAGCAGCTTAAGTTCCAGCTACGAGCAGTACTTC. The encoded protein is CASSLSSSYEQYF. Full variable domain (outside the CDR3, taken from reference TRBV7-9 and TRBJ2-7): DTGVSQNPRHKITKRGQNVTFRCDPISEHNRLYWYRQTLGQGPEFLTYFQNEAQLEKSRLLSDRFSAERPKGSFSTLEIQRTEQGDSAMYLCASSLSSSYEQYFGPGTRLTVT.

This clone was counted a single time. The chain couples TRBV4-2 to TRBJ2-7; 9 bases agree with TRBD2. The CDR3 covers 16 residues. The germline V gene has CDR1 LGHNA and CDR2 YNFKEQ. V lost 4 bases, J lost 2 bases, and 9 bases stayed unmatched. The CDR3 nucleotides are TGTGCCAGCAGCCGGACCGTAGCGGGGGCAGCCTACGAGCAGTACTTC. Translating it yields CASSRTVAGAAYEQYF.

The chain couples TRBV28 to TRBJ2-7; the match to TRBD2 covers 8 bases. The CDR3 sequence is 15 residues long. Trimming removed 7 bases from V and 5 bases from J; junction bases left unmatched: 13. Germline CDR1 is MDHEN and CDR2 is SYDVKM. For the CDR3, the DNA is TGTGCCAGCACCCGACCTAAGCGGGAGTGCCACGAGCAGTACTTC. Translated, it gives CASTRPKRECHEQYF.

The chain joins TRBV5-1 to TRBJ2-3, with 14 bases matching TRBD2. In germline, CDR1 is SGHRS, CDR2 YFSETQ. With V trimmed by 3 bases and J by 6 bases, 9 bases remained unmatched. The CDR3 has 17 residues. The CDR3 region is CASSYTGLAGVLDTQYF. CDR3 nucleotide sequence: TGCGCCAGCAGCTATACGGGACTAGCGGGAGTTTTGGATACGCAGTATTTT.

The chain couples TRBV9 to TRBJ2-1; tentative D call: TRBD2 (6 bases). Germline V gene lookup returns CDR1 SGDLS and CDR2 YYNGEE. V was clipped by 3 bases and J by 4 bases, with 11 bases between them. The CDR3 extends over 14 amino acids. CDR3 region: CASSELAEYNEQFF. For the CDR3, the DNA is TGTGCCAGCAGCGAATTAGCGGAGTACAATGAGCAGTTCTTC. Looking up the rest from reference TRBV9 and TRBJ2-1 gives the full variable domain: DSGVTQTPKHLITATGQRVTLRCSPRSGDLSVYWYQQSLDQGLQFLIQYYNGEERAKGNILERFSAQQFPDLHSELNLSSLELGDSALYFCASSELAEYNEQFFGPGTRLTVL.

V and J are TRBV30 and TRBJ2-5, with TRBD1 identical over 7 bases. The ends lost 5 bases at V and 0 bases at J; junction bases unmatched: 3. This CDR3 is 13 amino acids long. Germline lookup yields CDR1 GTSNPN and CDR2 SVGIG (reference sequence). In nucleotides, the CDR3 is TGTGCCTGGGAGGGACAGTACCAAGAGACCCAGTACTTC. Translating it yields CAWEGQYQETQYF.

The CDR3 sequence is CASSLGQTLGAFF. The DNA for the CDR3 is TGTGCCAGCAGCTTGGGACAGACCCTTGGTGCTTTCTTT. V gene TRBV5-5 combines with J gene TRBJ1-1; D is perhaps TRBD1 (5 bases). The CDR3 covers 13 residues. Germline CDR1 is SGHKS and CDR2 is YYEKEE (reference sequence). V shed 0 bases and J shed 11 bases, with 14 bases lying between them. Based on the CDR3 plus reference TRBV5-5 and TRBJ1-1, the full variable domain is DAGVTQSPTHLIKTRGQQVTLRCSPISGHKSVSWYQQVLGQGPQFIFQYYEKEERGRGNFPDRFSARQFPNYSSELNVNALLLGDSALYLCASSLGQTLGAFFGQGTRLTVV.

The chain has TRBV5-1 and TRBJ1-1, with D perhaps TRBD1 (5 bases). The CDR3 runs 13 residues. V lost 4 bases to trimming and J lost 1 base, with 8 bases between them. Germline values: CDR1 SGHRS, CDR2 YFSETQ. CDR3 in amino acids: CASSKTGNTEAFF. DNA for the CDR3: TGCGCCAGCAGCAAAACAGGGAACACTGAAGCTTTCTTT.

The genes are TRBV30 and TRBJ2-1; 13 positions agree with TRBD2. This CDR3 contains 15 residues. The germline gives CDR1 GTSNPN, CDR2 SVGIG (reference sequence). V gave up 0 bases and J gave up 10 bases; unmatched junction bases: 6. The chain's CDR3 is CAWSVGLAGKWEQFF. The CDR3 DNA reads TGTGCCTGGAGTGTGGGACTAGCGGGAAAGTGGGAGCAGTTCTTC.

V gene TRBV28 combines with J gene TRBJ2-5, with 9 bases identical to TRBD1. J lost 4 bases, V lost 5 bases, and 11 bases had no gene match. Germline CDR1 is MDHEN and CDR2 is SYDVKM. The CDR3 runs to 16 residues. CDR3 nucleotide sequence: TGTGCCAGCAGTCCTTCACGGACAGGGGTGGGAGAGACCCAGTACTTC. This sequence encodes CASSPSRTGVGETQYF.

This chain joins TRBV5-1 and TRBJ2-3, with TRBD1 matching over 10 bases. V lost 0 bases and J lost 6; bases outside the gene matches: 7. The germline V gene encodes CDR1 SGHRS and CDR2 YFSETQ. CDR3 length equals 16 residues. This CDR3 is CASSLAVGQGIDTQYF. In nucleotides, the CDR3 is TGCGCCAGCAGCTTGGCCGTGGGACAGGGGATTGATACGCAGTATTTT. Full variable domain (missing parts from reference TRBV5-1 and TRBJ2-3): KAGVTQTPRYLIKTRGQQVTLSCSPISGHRSVSWYQQTPGQGLQFLFEYFSETQRNKGNFPGRFSGRQFSNSRSEMNVSTLELGDSALYLCASSLAVGQGIDTQYFGPGTRLTVL.